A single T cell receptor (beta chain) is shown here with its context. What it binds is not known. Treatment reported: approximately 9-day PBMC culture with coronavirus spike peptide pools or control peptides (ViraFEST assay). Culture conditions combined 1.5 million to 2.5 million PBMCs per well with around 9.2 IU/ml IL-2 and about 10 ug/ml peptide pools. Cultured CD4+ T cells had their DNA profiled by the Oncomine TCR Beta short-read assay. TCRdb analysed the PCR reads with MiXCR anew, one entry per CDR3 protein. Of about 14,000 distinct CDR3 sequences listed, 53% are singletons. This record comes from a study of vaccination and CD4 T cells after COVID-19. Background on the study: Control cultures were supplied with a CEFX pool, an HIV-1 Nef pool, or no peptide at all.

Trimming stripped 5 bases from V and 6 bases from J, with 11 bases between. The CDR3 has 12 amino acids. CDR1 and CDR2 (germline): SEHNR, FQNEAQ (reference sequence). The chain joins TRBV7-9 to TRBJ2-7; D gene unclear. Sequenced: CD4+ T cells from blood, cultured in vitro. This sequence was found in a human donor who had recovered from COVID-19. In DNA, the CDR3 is TGTGCCAGCAGCCCTTGGATTGGCGAGCAGTACTTC. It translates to CASSPWIGEQYF.